This record looks at one T cell receptor beta chain sequence and its context. This clonotype was seen at least ten times. Which antigen it targets is not known. Base qualities are not recorded, but no much larger clone differs from it by a single base. From its cysteine to its phenylalanine, the CDR3 spans 13 amino acids. Only CDR3 DNA remains: 39 bases, in frame from the first base. V is shortened by 3 bases, J by 3 bases, and the region joining them spans 9 bases. This entry belongs to a study of T-cell reconstitution after alpha-beta-depleted transplantation in children (dated by TCRdb to the mid-2010s). About the investigation overall: T-cell immune reconstitution after TCRalphabeta/CD19-depleted allogeneic hematopoietic cell transplantation in children was quantitatively tracked in the study by means of TCR repertoire profiling. Findings and caveats that apply to the study as a whole: Hyperexpanded clone frequencies declined over subsequent months; after one year, T-cell counts and TCRbeta diversity were mostly attributed to newly produced T cells. The apparently early alphabetaT-cell count recovery about two months after transplant was reportedly dependent on only several hundred rapidly expanded clones derived from non-depleted graft cells. The high TCRbeta diversity at day 60 in some patients was ascribed to recipient T cells and intrathymic progenitors that had survived conditioning.

Library preparation employed PCR. TCRdb lists the instrument as Illumina HiSeq 2500. Molecular barcoding was employed in the preparation of TCR libraries, with unique molecular identifiers being used to normalize TCRbeta repertoire quantification. TCRdb reprocessed the public reads (quality trimming at Q25 with fastp, clone calling with MiXCR) and kept in-frame beta chains. Records with the same CDR3 protein are collapsed into one entry carrying the most frequent genes and DNA. This sample comprises 180,000 or so distinct CDR3 sequences, approximately 6% of them detected only once. Together, the top ten hold roughly 4.7% of the sample. The sample's treatment or condition label, in plain terms: allogeneic hematopoietic cell transplantation with graft depleted of TCRalphabeta T cells and CD19 B cells. The transplant recipients were children given TCRalphabeta/CD19-depleted allogeneic hematopoietic cell grafts.

In this chain, TRBV12-3 or TRBV12-4 is recombined with TRBJ2-7; the D gene cannot be resolved reliably. This TCR was recovered from a girl less than two years old with combined immunodeficiency, due to receive a stem cell transplant. The sample in question was PBMCs, obtained before TCRalphabeta/CD19-depleted stem cell transplant. The DNA sequence reads TGTGCCAGCAGTTTCGTGGTTCACTACGAGCAGTACTTC. The translation is CASSFVVHYEQYF.